Below, 32 T cell receptor beta chains from the same sample are listed, as sequenced in a study of blood T cell repertoires in COVID-19. Sequenced by immunoSEQ multiplex PCR; TCRdb stores in-frame clones only, minus some. This sample has roughly 74,000 clones, with 84% found just once. The specimen was peripheral blood. Receptors were obtained from a man between 65 and 85 years old with acute or convalescent COVID-19.

The chain couples TRBV7-2 to TRBJ2-7; 10 bases align to TRBD2. Looked up from germline, CDR1 is SGHTA and CDR2 is FQGNSA. CDR3 length: 14 residues. Trimming took 4 bases from V and 6 from J; bases not matched to a gene: 6. The CDR3 DNA sequence: TGTGCCAGCAGCTACAGCGGGGGGGCCTCCGAGCAGTACTTC. Translated: CASSYSGGASEQYF.

V and J are TRBV27 and TRBJ1-1, with D possibly TRBD1 on 5 matching bases. This CDR3 spans 15 amino acids. The germline V gene has CDR1 MNHEY and CDR2 SMNVEV (reference sequence). Deletions cut 2 bases from V and 8 bases from J, with 18 bases between. CDR3 loop: CASSLGAGKVPEAFF. CDR3 sequence (DNA): TGTGCCAGCAGTTTAGGGGCAGGGAAGGTCCCCGAAGCTTTCTTT.

The rearrangement joins TRBV6-5 to TRBJ1-1, with D unresolved. The CDR3 loop spans 14 amino acids. Trimming took 6 bases from V and 0 from J, leaving 11 bases between them. Germline V gene data show CDR1 as MNHEY and CDR2 as SVGAGI. CDR3 in DNA: TGTGCCAGCAGGATAGAGGGTATGAACACTGAAGCTTTCTTT. This encodes CASRIEGMNTEAFF.

This sequence joins TRBV7-9 and TRBJ2-7, with a possible D match to TRBD1 (6 bases). This CDR3 contains 16 residues. V was shortened by 2 bases and J by 5 bases, with 19 bases between the two germline ends. Germline lookup yields CDR1 SEHNR and CDR2 FQNEAQ (reference sequence). The CDR3 is CASSLNFGTWTDEQYF. The CDR3 bases are TGTGCCAGCAGCTTAAATTTCGGGACATGGACTGACGAGCAGTACTTC. The full variable domain, in which reference TRBV7-9 and TRBJ2-7 provide the parts outside the CDR3, is DTGVSQNPRHKITKRGQNVTFRCDPISEHNRLYWYRQTLGQGPEFLTYFQNEAQLEKSRLLSDRFSAERPKGSFSTLEIQRTEQGDSAMYLCASSLNFGTWTDEQYFGPGTRLTVT.

The chain recombines TRBV29-1 with TRBJ2-7, with D tentatively TRBD2 (6 bases). Germline CDR1 SQVTM, CDR2 ANQGSEA. The CDR3 runs to 14 residues. Trimming removed 7 bases from V and 0 bases from J, with 16 bases in between. The CDR3 spells CSAIGGESSYEQYF. The CDR3 DNA reads as TGCAGCGCCATTGGAGGGGAGAGCTCCTACGAGCAGTACTTC.

J is TRBJ2-1 and V is TRBV18; D remains ambiguous. Germline loops: CDR1 KGHSH, CDR2 LQKENI. This CDR3 comprises 15 residues. The ends were cut back, 3 bases at V and 0 bases at J, with 9 bases in the middle. The CDR3 nucleotides are TGTGCCAGCTCACCCGGCAGGCCCTCCTACAATGAGCAGTTCTTC. The encoded protein is CASSPGRPSYNEQFF.

The rearrangement uses TRBV28 and TRBJ2-1, with a weak D call TRBD1 (5 bases). V was shortened by 8 bases and J by 0 bases, with 14 bases between the two germline ends. CDR1 is MDHEN and CDR2 is SYDVKM in the germline V gene. There are 15 residues in the CDR3. CDR3 sequence (DNA): TGTGCCAGCCATTCAGGGATTAGCTCCTACAATGAGCAGTTCTTC. Amino acid sequence: CASHSGISSYNEQFF.

The chain employs TRBV6-1 and TRBJ1-1, with a possible D match to TRBD1 (5 bases). The CDR3 has 14 residues. Trimming removed 2 bases at V and 5 bases at J, with 12 bases between. CDR1 and CDR2 (germline): MNHNS, SASEGT. This CDR3 is CASSESGGGTEAFF. CDR3 DNA: TGTGCCAGCAGTGAATCAGGCGGGGGGACTGAAGCTTTCTTT.

The chain employs TRBV15 and TRBJ1-4; D is unclear. The CDR3 is 13 residues long. Germline CDR1 reads LNHNV; CDR2 reads YYDKDF (reference sequence). Between the trimmed V and J ends, which lost 6 bases and 4 bases, there was a span of 9 bases. The CDR3 bases are TGTGCCACCAGTCTGTCCGGTAATGAAAAACTGTTTTTT. Translation: CATSLSGNEKLFF.

The rearrangement links TRBV28 to TRBJ1-1, with D hard to call. The ends were cut back, 6 bases at V and 2 bases at J, with 10 bases in the middle. Germline CDR1 reads MDHEN; CDR2 reads SYDVKM. The CDR3 has 13 residues. CDR3 loop: CASSPTFNTEAFF. CDR3 bases: TGTGCCAGCAGCCCGACATTTAACACTGAAGCTTTCTTT. The full variable domain, with the rest looked up from reference TRBV28 and TRBJ1-1, is DVKVTQSSRYLVKRTGEKVFLECVQDMDHENMFWYRQDPGLGLRLIYFSYDVKMKEKGDIPEGYSVSREKKERFSLILESASTNQTSMYLCASSPTFNTEAFFGQGTRLTVV.

V gene TRBV2 combines with J gene TRBJ2-7; D perhaps matches TRBD2 (5 bases). Looked up from germline, CDR1 is SNHLY and CDR2 is FYNNEI. The CDR3 sequence is 15 residues long. Trimming shortened V by 6 bases and J by 0 bases, and 15 bases separated the two germline ends. The CDR3 loop is CASRFGPGNSYEQYF. For the CDR3, the DNA is TGTGCCAGCAGATTCGGACCGGGGAACTCCTACGAGCAGTACTTC.

This chain uses TRBV7-2 with TRBJ1-4; the D is unclear. Germline V lookup: CDR1 SGHTA, CDR2 FQGNSA. V was cut by 4 bases and J by 8 bases, with 17 bases left in between. The CDR3 has 15 residues. The CDR3 DNA is TGTGCCAGCAGCTCCCGGCCGGGGAGTGGCGAAAAACTGTTTTTT. It specifies CASSSRPGSGEKLFF.

In its sample, this clone was seen a few times. The chain employs TRBV6-5 and TRBJ1-5; 9 positions agree with TRBD1. Trimming at V came to 4 bases and at J to 5 bases, leaving 6 bases not matched to a gene. Germline V gene sequence: CDR1 MNHEY, CDR2 SVGAGI. There are 15 residues in the CDR3. CDR3 bases: TGTGCCAGCAGTTCCACAGGGGGCAGGGATCAGCCCCAGCATTTT. Residues: CASSSTGGRDQPQHF.

This clone was observed a handful of times. This chain connects TRBV12-3 or TRBV12-4 to TRBJ2-2; D is perhaps TRBD2 (5 bases). V was clipped by 5 bases and J by 4 bases, with 5 bases between them. CDR3 size: 12 residues. This CDR3 is CASSRGTGELFF. The CDR3 DNA is TGTGCCAGCAGTCGGGGCACCGGGGAGCTGTTTTTT.

By sample fraction, this clone is medium-sized. The chain joins TRBV5-1 to TRBJ1-5; a weak D match, TRBD1 (5 bases). CDR3 length: 13 amino acids. The germline V and J ends were trimmed by 5 bases and 4 bases, with 10 bases remaining between them. CDR1 is SGHRS and CDR2 is YFSETQ in the germline V gene. CDR3 protein: CASRQQENQPQHF. The CDR3, as DNA: TGCGCCAGCAGGCAACAGGAGAATCAGCCCCAGCATTTT.

The chain links TRBV2 to TRBJ1-4, with a possible D match to TRBD1 (5 bases). V shed 6 bases and J shed 4 bases, with 18 bases lying between them. CDR1 and CDR2 from the germline V gene are SNHLY and FYNNEI. CDR3 length equals 16 residues. The CDR3 bases are TGTGCCAGCAGAGACCACCCAGGGAGGGGTAATGAAAAACTGTTTTTT. Protein product: CASRDHPGRGNEKLFF.

This rearrangement joins TRBV5-6 to TRBJ2-1; D perhaps matches TRBD2 (6 bases). Deletions cut 0 bases from V and 1 base from J, with 8 bases between. The CDR3 has 15 residues. Looked up from germline, CDR1 is SGHDT and CDR2 is YYEEEE. The CDR3 loop reads CASSLAGASYNEQFF. The CDR3 coding sequence is TGTGCCAGCAGCTTGGCGGGAGCTTCCTACAATGAGCAGTTCTTC.

The chain combines TRBV2 with TRBJ1-5, with unresolved D. Per germline, CDR1 SNHLY and CDR2 FYNNEI. The CDR3 loop spans 15 amino acids. V dropped 1 base and J dropped 2 bases, with 9 bases sitting between them. As DNA, the CDR3 is TGTGCCAGCAGTGAAGACGCCGGGGGCAATCAGCCCCAGCATTTT. Its translation: CASSEDAGGNQPQHF.

This clone turned up a few times. The V gene is TRBV3-1 (or the pseudogene TRBV3-2), the J gene TRBJ2-5; D gene ambiguous. V lost 2 bases, J lost 5 bases, and 12 bases lay in between. The CDR3 is made up of 14 amino acids. Per germline, CDR1 LGHDT and CDR2 YNNKEL (reference sequence). The CDR3 region is CASSQSPVRETQYF. In DNA form, the CDR3 reads TGTGCCAGCAGCCAATCCCCGGTTCGTGAGACCCAGTACTTC.

The V call is TRBV7-8, the J call TRBJ1-2; no reliable D call. Germline-derived CDR1 and CDR2 are SGHVS and FQNEAQ. V lost 1 base and J lost 3, with 15 bases in between. The CDR3 spans 16 residues. In DNA, the CDR3 is TGTGCCAGCAGCTTAGTTCCCGCGGGTTTAGACTATGGCTACACCTTC. It translates to CASSLVPAGLDYGYTF.

The CDR3 sequence: CASSVRSGIGYNEQFF. CDR3 nucleotide sequence: TGTGCCAGCAGCGTAAGGAGCGGGATAGGGTACAATGAGCAGTTCTTC. The J gene is TRBJ2-1, the V gene TRBV9, with 7 bases lining up with TRBD2. CDR1 SGDLS and CDR2 YYNGEE come from the germline V gene. The V gene end was trimmed by 1 base and the J gene end by 4 bases; junction bases not matched to a gene: 8. The CDR3 has 16 residues.

This chain uses TRBV7-2 with TRBJ2-7; TRBD2 matches at 7 bases. CDR1 is SGHTA and CDR2 is FQGNSA in the germline V gene. The CDR3 length is 14 residues. Trimming removed 5 bases from V and 2 bases from J; junction bases left unmatched: 6. In DNA form, the CDR3 reads TGTGCCAGCAGCCGCCGGGGAGGGACCTACGAGCAGTACTTC. Its translation is CASSRRGGTYEQYF.

The rearrangement joins TRBV5-8 to TRBJ2-7, with TRBD1 identical over 7 bases. The CDR3 sequence is 13 residues long. V was pared by 5 bases and J by 2 bases, with 4 bases of the junction left unmatched. Germline V lookup: CDR1 SGHTS, CDR2 YDEGEE. CDR3 sequence: CASRLTGTYEQYF. The CDR3 DNA reads TGTGCCAGCAGACTGACAGGGACCTACGAGCAGTACTTC.

A few counts support this clone. This chain joins TRBV6-1 and TRBJ2-3; TRBD1 aligns across 8 bases. The CDR3 runs to 17 residues. Germline trimming cut 4 bases from V and 2 bases from J; bases unmatched to any gene: 11. CDR1 is MNHNS and CDR2 is SASEGT in the germline V gene. CDR3 in DNA: TGTGCCAGCAGTGGCACCCAGACAGGGGTTTACACAGATACGCAGTATTTT. This sequence encodes CASSGTQTGVYTDTQYF.

The CDR3, as DNA: TGTGCCAGCAGTTTATCGGACACAGTTGGAAACACCATATATTTT. Translated, it gives CASSLSDTVGNTIYF. This chain connects TRBV27 to TRBJ1-3; a weak D match, TRBD1 (5 bases). The CDR3 runs to 15 residues. The germline V gene encodes CDR1 MNHEY and CDR2 SMNVEV (reference sequence). The germline V and J ends were trimmed by 0 bases and 3 bases, with 9 bases remaining between them.

This clone was counted only a few times. The V and J genes are TRBV2 and TRBJ1-2, with D perhaps matching TRBD1 (6 bases). Trimming removed 4 bases at V and 0 bases at J, with 12 bases between. Looked up from germline, CDR1 is SNHLY and CDR2 is FYNNEI. The CDR3 runs 15 residues. The CDR3 DNA sequence: TGTGCCAGCAGTGCGACAGGCCTAGCTAACTATGGCTACACCTTC. Translation gives CASSATGLANYGYTF.

The chain employs TRBV3-1 (or the pseudogene TRBV3-2) and TRBJ2-7, with 8 bases aligning to TRBD1. Germline lookup yields CDR1 LGHDT and CDR2 YNNKEL (reference sequence). The trim removed 4 bases at V and 5 bases at J, leaving 13 bases unmatched. This CDR3 comprises 16 residues. CDR3 sequence (DNA): TGTGCCAGCAGCCGGCTTTTAGGACAGGGAGTCCACGAGCAGTACTTC. The encoded protein is CASSRLLGQGVHEQYF.

The chain carries TRBV10-2 and TRBJ2-7; a weak D match, TRBD1 (6 bases). The CDR3 covers 13 residues. The V gene's germline CDR1 is WSHSY and CDR2 SAAADI. The V gene lost 10 bases and the J gene lost 1 base, with 14 bases spanning the gap. CDR3 protein: CATGADRSYEQYF. CDR3 coding DNA: TGCGCCACAGGGGCCGACAGATCCTACGAGCAGTACTTC.

V and J are TRBV3-1 (or the pseudogene TRBV3-2) and TRBJ1-6; D call uncertain. CDR3 length equals 15 residues. V lost 1 base and J 8 bases, leaving 12 bases between the germline ends. Germline V lookup: CDR1 LGHDT, CDR2 YNNKEL (reference sequence). The CDR3 loop reads CASSQAGLGYSPLHF. DNA of the CDR3: TGTGCCAGCAGCCAAGCGGGTCTCGGGTATTCACCCCTCCACTTT.

This clone showed up just once. This sequence joins TRBV4-3 and TRBJ1-3; D uncertain. With 0 bases removed from V and 0 bases from J, the gap between germline ends came to 6 bases. Germline CDR1 reads LGHNA; CDR2 reads YSLEER. CDR3 length: 15 residues. The CDR3, as DNA: TGCGCCAGCAGCCAAGAACCCAGCTCTGGAAACACCATATATTTT. This translates into CASSQEPSSGNTIYF.

J is TRBJ2-1 and V is TRBV3-1 (or the pseudogene TRBV3-2); 10 nucleotides line up with TRBD2. The length of the CDR3 is 13 residues. The germline V gene encodes CDR1 LGHDT and CDR2 YNNKEL (reference sequence). Trimming took 4 bases from V and 6 from J; bases not matched to a gene: 0. CDR3: CASSRTSGNEQFF. The CDR3 DNA reads as TGTGCCAGCAGCCGGACTAGCGGCAATGAGCAGTTCTTC.

V is TRBV5-1 and J is TRBJ2-1, with TRBD2 matching over 7 bases. V dropped 0 bases and J dropped 4; count of bases not matched to a gene: 10. The CDR3 runs 17 residues. Germline V gene sequence: CDR1 SGHRS, CDR2 YFSETQ. CDR3 DNA sequence: TGCGCCAGCAGCTTGGGTGGTGGGCGGGAGTGGTACAATGAGCAGTTCTTC. Translated: CASSLGGGREWYNEQFF.